A selection of T cell receptor beta chains follows, all from one sample in a study of blood T cells in healthy people across ages. Via MiXCR, TCRdb re-called the 5' RACE reads, giving one row per CDR3 protein. Among about 680,000 distinct CDR3 sequences listed, approximately 50% were seen once. The sequencing sample was made of blood. These receptors were collected from a woman in her sixties in good health. CDR3s include the opening cysteine and the closing phenylalanine or tryptophan. D genes are given only for firm matches. Clone size is shown for a subset of rows, as once, few, many or a class of expanded clone.

V: TRBV27
J: TRBJ2-1
size: once
D: TRBD1
CDR3: CASSWTGYYNEQFF
DNA: TGTGCCAGCAGCTGGACAGGTTACTACAATGAGCAGTTCTTC

V: TRBV7-2
J: TRBJ1-1
size: -
D: -
CDR3: CASSLGLTGDGNTEAFF
DNA: TGTGCCAGCAGCTTAGGACTGACCGGGGACGGAAACACTGAAGCTTTCTTT

V: TRBV20-1
J: TRBJ1-1
size: -
D: -
CDR3: CSARDRPGRLEAFF
DNA: TGCAGTGCTAGAGATCGTCCGGGGCGGCTTGAAGCTTTCTTT

V: TRBV12-3/TRBV12-4
J: TRBJ2-3
size: -
D: TRBD1
CDR3: CASSLRNGQGTDTQYF
DNA: TGTGCCAGCAGCCTCCGGAACGGACAGGGCACAGATACGCAGTATTTT

V: TRBV12-3/TRBV12-4
J: TRBJ2-7
size: -
D: TRBD1
CDR3: CASSMAGTGSSEQYF
DNA: TGTGCCAGCAGTATGGCCGGGACAGGGTCCTCCGAGCAGTACTTC

V: TRBV7-2
J: TRBJ1-2
size: -
D: -
CDR3: CASSRGTGHQANYGYTF
DNA: TGTGCCAGCAGCCGAGGGACCGGACACCAAGCTAACTATGGCTACACCTTC

V: TRBV5-1
J: TRBJ1-1
size: -
D: -
CDR3: CASSMEGTEAFF
DNA: TGCGCCAGCAGCATGGAGGGCACTGAAGCTTTCTTT

V: TRBV24-1
J: TRBJ2-7
size: -
D: -
CDR3: CATSDFLSVGAQYF
DNA: TGTGCCACCAGTGATTTTCTGTCCGTCGGGGCCCAGTACTTC

V: TRBV5-5
J: TRBJ2-5
size: few
D: -
CDR3: CASSLDRDYETQYF
DNA: TGTGCCAGCAGCTTGGACAGGGATTACGAGACCCAGTACTTC

V: TRBV20-1
J: TRBJ2-1
size: -
D: TRBD2
CDR3: CSARSGLAYEQFF
DNA: TGCAGTGCTAGGTCAGGACTAGCCTATGAGCAGTTCTTC

V: TRBV11-2
J: TRBJ1-4
size: -
D: -
CDR3: CASSPSQGNEKLFF
DNA: TGTGCCAGCAGCCCCTCCCAGGGGAATGAAAAACTGTTTTTT